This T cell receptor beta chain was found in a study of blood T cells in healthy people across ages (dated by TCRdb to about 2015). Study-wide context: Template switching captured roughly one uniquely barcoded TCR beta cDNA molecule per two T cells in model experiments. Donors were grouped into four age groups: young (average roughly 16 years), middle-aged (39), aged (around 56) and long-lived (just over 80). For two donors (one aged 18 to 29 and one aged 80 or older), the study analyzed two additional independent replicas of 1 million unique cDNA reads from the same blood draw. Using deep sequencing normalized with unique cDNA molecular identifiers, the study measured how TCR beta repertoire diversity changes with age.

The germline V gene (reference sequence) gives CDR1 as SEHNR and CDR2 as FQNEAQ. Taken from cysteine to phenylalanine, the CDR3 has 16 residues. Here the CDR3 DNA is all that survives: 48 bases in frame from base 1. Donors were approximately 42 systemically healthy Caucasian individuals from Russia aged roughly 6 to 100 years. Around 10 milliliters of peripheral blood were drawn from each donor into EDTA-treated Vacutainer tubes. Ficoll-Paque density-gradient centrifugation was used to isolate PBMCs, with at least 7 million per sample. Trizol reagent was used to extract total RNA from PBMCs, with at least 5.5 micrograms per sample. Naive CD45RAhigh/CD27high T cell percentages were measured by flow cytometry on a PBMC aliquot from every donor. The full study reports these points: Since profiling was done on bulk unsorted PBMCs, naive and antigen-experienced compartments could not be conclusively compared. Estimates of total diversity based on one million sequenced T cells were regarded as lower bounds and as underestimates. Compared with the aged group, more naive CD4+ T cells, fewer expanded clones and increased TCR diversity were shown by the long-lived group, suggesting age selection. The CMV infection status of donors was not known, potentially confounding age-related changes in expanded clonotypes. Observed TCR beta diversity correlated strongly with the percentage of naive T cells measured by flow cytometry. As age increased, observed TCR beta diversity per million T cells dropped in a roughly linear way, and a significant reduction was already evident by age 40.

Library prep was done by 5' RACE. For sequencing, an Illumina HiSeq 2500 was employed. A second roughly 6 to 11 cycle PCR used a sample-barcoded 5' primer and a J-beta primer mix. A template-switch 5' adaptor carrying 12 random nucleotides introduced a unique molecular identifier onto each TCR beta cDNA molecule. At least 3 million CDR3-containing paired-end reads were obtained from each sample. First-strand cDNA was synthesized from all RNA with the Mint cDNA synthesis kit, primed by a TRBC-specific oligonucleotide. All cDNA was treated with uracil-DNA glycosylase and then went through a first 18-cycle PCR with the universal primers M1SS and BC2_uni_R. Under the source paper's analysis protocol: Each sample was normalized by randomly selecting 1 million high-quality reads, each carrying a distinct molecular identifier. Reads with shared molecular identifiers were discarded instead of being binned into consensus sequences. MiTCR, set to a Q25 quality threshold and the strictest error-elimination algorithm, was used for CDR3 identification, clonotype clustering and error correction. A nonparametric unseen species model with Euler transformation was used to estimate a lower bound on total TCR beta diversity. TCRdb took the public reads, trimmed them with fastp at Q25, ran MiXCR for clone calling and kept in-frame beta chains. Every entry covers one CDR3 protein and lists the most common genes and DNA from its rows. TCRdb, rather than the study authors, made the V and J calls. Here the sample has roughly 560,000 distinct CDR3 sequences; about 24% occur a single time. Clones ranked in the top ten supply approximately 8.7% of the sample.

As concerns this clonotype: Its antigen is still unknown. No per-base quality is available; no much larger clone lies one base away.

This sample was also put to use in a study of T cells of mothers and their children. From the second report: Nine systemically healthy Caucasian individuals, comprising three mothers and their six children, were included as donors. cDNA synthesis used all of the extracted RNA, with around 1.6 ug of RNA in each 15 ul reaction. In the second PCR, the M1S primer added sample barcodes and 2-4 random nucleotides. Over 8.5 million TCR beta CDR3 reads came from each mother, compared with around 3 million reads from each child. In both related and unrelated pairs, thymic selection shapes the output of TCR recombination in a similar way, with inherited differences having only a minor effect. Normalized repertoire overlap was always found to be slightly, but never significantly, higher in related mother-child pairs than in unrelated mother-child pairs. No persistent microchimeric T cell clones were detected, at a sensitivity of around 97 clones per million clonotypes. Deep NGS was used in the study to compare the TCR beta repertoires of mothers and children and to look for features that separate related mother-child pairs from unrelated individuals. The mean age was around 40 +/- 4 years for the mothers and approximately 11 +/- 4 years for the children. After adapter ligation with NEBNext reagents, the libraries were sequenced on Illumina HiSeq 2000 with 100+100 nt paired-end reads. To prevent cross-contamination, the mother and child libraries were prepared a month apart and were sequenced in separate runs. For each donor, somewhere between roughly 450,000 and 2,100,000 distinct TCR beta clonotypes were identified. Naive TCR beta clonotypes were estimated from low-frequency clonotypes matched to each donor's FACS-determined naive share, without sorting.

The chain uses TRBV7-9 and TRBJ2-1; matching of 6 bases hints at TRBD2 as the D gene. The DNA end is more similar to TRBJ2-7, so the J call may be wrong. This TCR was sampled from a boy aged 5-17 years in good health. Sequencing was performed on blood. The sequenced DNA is TGTGCCAGCAGCTTAGGCGCCGGGAGAAACGCCTACGAGCAGTACTTC. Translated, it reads CASSLGAGRNAYEQYF.